The rows below give T cell receptor beta chains drawn from one sample of a study of blood T cell repertoires in COVID-19. This table comes from immunoSEQ multiplex PCR, and its TCRdb copy is limited to in-frame clones, with some not included. This table holds over 110,000 clones, over 70% found once. Material: PBMCs or T cells enriched from blood (not recorded which). These receptor sequences come from a middle-aged man in a cohort exposed to, infected with or recovered from COVID-19 (not recorded which). Each CDR3 is given with its conserved first and last residue. D genes are given only for firm matches. Not every row has a clone size; where given, it reads once, few, many or a size class.

clone size | J gene | D gene | V gene | CDR3 protein | CDR3 DNA
- | TRBJ2-7 | - | TRBV15 | CATSRDTGSSYEQYF | TGTGCCACCAGCAGAGATACAGGAAGCTCCTACGAGCAGTACTTC
- | TRBJ1-2 | - | TRBV13 | CASSLWGQGGTYGYTF | TGTGCCAGCAGCTTATGGGGCCAGGGCGGGACCTATGGCTACACCTTC
- | TRBJ2-7 | - | TRBV28 | CASNRASSYEQYF | TGTGCCAGTAACAGGGCGAGCTCCTACGAGCAGTACTTC
- | TRBJ1-5 | TRBD1 | TRBV25-1 | CASSAGTGAQPQHF | TGTGCCAGCAGTGCCGGGACAGGGGCTCAGCCCCAGCATTTT
- | TRBJ2-1 | TRBD2 | TRBV27 | CASSLLRPSGSSYNEQFF | TGTGCCAGCAGTCTACTTCGGCCTAGCGGGAGTTCCTACAATGAGCAGTTCTTC
- | TRBJ2-3 | - | TRBV12-3/TRBV12-4 | CASSVKGGGAQYF | TGTGCCAGCAGTGTAAAAGGGGGCGGGGCGCAGTATTTT
few | TRBJ2-5 | TRBD1 | TRBV5-4 | CASSLAGGAETQYF | TGTGCCAGCAGCTTGGCAGGGGGTGCAGAGACCCAGTACTTC
- | TRBJ2-7 | TRBD2 | TRBV5-1 | CASSTTGTSGSHEQYF | TGCGCCAGCAGCACAACCGGGACTAGCGGGAGCCACGAGCAGTACTTC
- | TRBJ2-7 | TRBD2 | TRBV30 | CAWGTSGIYEQYF | TGTGCCTGGGGGACTAGCGGTATCTACGAGCAGTACTTC
- | TRBJ2-7 | TRBD1 | TRBV29-1 | CSVGTVYEQYF | TGCAGCGTCGGGACAGTCTACGAGCAGTACTTC
- | TRBJ2-7 | - | TRBV22-1 | CPGSGTGGGYEQYF | TGTCCTGGGAGCGGGACAGGGGGTGGGTACGAGCAGTACTTC
- | TRBJ2-1 | TRBD2 | TRBV28 | CASSYSGTIMGDEQFF | TGTGCCAGCAGTTATAGCGGGACTATCATGGGCGATGAGCAGTTCTTC
once | TRBJ2-2 | TRBD1 | TRBV6-2/TRBV6-3 | CASSWDRGIGELFF | TGTGCCAGCAGCTGGGACAGGGGGATCGGGGAGCTGTTTTTT
- | TRBJ1-6 | TRBD1 | TRBV7-6 | CASSSTGPYNSPLHF | TGTGCCAGCAGCTCGACAGGGCCTTATAATTCACCCCTCCACTTT
- | TRBJ1-5 | - | TRBV5-5 | CASSLEAGLGNQPQHF | TGTGCCAGCAGCTTGGAGGCGGGCCTGGGCAATCAGCCCCAGCATTTT
once | TRBJ2-3 | TRBD1 | TRBV27 | CASSFQGADTQYF | TGTGCCAGCAGTTTTCAGGGGGCAGATACGCAGTATTTT
- | TRBJ2-3 | TRBD2 | TRBV4-2 | CASSQDPTGRLKASGSTDTQYF | TGTGCCAGCAGCCAAGATCCCACAGGAAGACTCAAGGCTAGCGGGAGCACAGATACGCAGTATTTT